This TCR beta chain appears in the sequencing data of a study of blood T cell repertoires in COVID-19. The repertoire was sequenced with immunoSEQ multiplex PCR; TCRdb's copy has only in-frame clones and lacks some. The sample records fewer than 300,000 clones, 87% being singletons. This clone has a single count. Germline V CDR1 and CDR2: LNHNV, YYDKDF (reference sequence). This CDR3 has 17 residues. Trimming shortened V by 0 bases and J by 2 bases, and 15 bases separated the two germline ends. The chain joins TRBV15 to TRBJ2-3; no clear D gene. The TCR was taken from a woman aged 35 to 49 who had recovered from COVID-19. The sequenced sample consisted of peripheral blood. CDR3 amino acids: CATSRDPPGPYTDTQYF. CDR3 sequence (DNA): TGTGCCACCAGCAGAGATCCCCCAGGTCCCTACACAGATACGCAGTATTTT.